A selection of T cell receptor beta chains follows, all from one sample in a study of T cell responses to AZD1222 COVID-19 vaccine. Generated by immunoSEQ multiplex PCR, the TCRdb table keeps only in-frame clones and is missing some. Seen here are 180,000 or so clones, about 93% observed once, and the top ten hold around 2%. The sequenced sample was peripheral blood, obtained 28 days after the second AZD1222 dose. These receptors all stem from an adult who received the AZD1222 COVID-19 vaccine. Both conserved end residues are part of each CDR3.

v_call	j_call	cdr3_length	cdr3_aa
TRBV11-2	TRBJ1-1	13	CASRGQGETEAFF
TRBV14	TRBJ2-1	16	CASSQVGTGVINEQFF
TRBV6-5	TRBJ2-7	10	CAASNYEQYF
TRBV15	TRBJ1-1	15	CATSRDRRRDTEAFF
TRBV18	TRBJ2-2	15	CASSPGQQNTGELFF
TRBV10-1	TRBJ2-7	15	CASSDSPGRANEQYF
TRBV5-4	TRBJ2-7	17	CASSSKLGQGAFYEQYF
TRBV11-2	TRBJ2-5	14	CASSFGTGQETQYF
TRBV19	TRBJ1-5	14	CASSGTGGGQPQHF
TRBV19	TRBJ2-1	15	CASSIVAFSYNEQFF
TRBV27	TRBJ1-5	15	CASRRAQESNQPQHF
TRBV7-3	TRBJ2-3	14	CASSFGSATDTQYF
TRBV5-1	TRBJ2-1	12	CASSLGQNEQFF
TRBV3-1/TRBV3-2	TRBJ1-6	18	CASSSGPPGAGGHSPLHF
TRBV9	TRBJ2-1	14	CASSVGTSYNEQFF
TRBV7-2	TRBJ2-7	14	CASSLTGINHEQYF
TRBV3-1/TRBV3-2	TRBJ1-1	14	CASSQDRRGTEAFF
TRBV28	TRBJ1-5	17	CASNHGQSRAGNQPQHF
TRBV10-3	TRBJ1-3	15	CATGTGELGGNTIYF
TRBV5-1	TRBJ1-6	16	CASSSGTGGLNSPLHF
TRBV9	TRBJ2-2	17	CASSVGLAGGGTGELFF
TRBV9	TRBJ2-7	14	CASSVDSSSYEQYF
TRBV5-4	TRBJ2-3	16	CASSLRLAGSTDTQYF
TRBV2	TRBJ2-7	14	CASMRGTETYEQYF
TRBV5-6	TRBJ1-1	15	CASSLDGQVNTEAFF
TRBV7-9	TRBJ1-5	15	CASSLPGTGDQPQHF
TRBV5-5	TRBJ2-5	14	CASSLPGGGETQYF
TRBV29-1	TRBJ2-6	13	CSVDFSGANVLTF
TRBV6-5	TRBJ1-1	13	CASSKILNTEAFF
TRBV15	TRBJ1-5	15	CATSRDHGTHQPQHF
TRBV5-1	TRBJ2-3	13	CASSLGSTDTQYF
TRBV18	TRBJ1-6	14	CASSPGSNNSPLHF
TRBV7-3	TRBJ1-2	15	CASSLGQGVGYGYTF
TRBV28	TRBJ1-6	15	CASSLGPGVGSPLHF
TRBV7-9	TRBJ1-1	12	CASSRGNTEAFF
TRBV5-8	TRBJ1-2	15	CASSNGQEPNYGYTF
TRBV18	TRBJ2-3	17	CASSLPSLAGLVDTQYF
TRBV2	TRBJ1-4	15	CASSERGSGGEKLFF
TRBV6-1	TRBJ2-7	15	CASSEVGGSSYEQYF
TRBV7-9	TRBJ1-5	16	CASSLDTGESNQPQHF
TRBV5-1	TRBJ1-4	16	CASSLQTGATNEKLFF
TRBV3-1/TRBV3-2	TRBJ2-2	13	CASSQKGYGELFF
TRBV24-1	TRBJ2-1	16	CATKSGGEPSRSEQFF
TRBV9	TRBJ2-1	14	CASSLAGGGDEQFF
TRBV3-1/TRBV3-2	TRBJ1-1	15	CASSHLKGENTEAFF
TRBV28	TRBJ2-1	19	CASSLRTGVWNRKPNEQFF
TRBV4-2	TRBJ2-7	19	CASSQGEAGGPISSYEQYF